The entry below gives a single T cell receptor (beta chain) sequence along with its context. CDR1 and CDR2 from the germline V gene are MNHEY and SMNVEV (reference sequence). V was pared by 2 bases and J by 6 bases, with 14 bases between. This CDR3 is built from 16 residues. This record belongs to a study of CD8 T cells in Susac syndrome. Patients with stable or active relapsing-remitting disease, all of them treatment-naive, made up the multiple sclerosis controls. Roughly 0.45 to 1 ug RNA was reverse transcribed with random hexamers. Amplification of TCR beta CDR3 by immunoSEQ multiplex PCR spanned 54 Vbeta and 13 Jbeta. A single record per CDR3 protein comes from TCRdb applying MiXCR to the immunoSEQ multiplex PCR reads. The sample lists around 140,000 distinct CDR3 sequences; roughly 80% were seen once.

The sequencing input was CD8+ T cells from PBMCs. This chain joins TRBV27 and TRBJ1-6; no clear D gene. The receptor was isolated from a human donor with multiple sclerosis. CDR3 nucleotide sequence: TGTGCCAGCAGTTTACCACAACGAGGACCTAATTCACCCCTCCACTTT. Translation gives CASSLPQRGPNSPLHF.